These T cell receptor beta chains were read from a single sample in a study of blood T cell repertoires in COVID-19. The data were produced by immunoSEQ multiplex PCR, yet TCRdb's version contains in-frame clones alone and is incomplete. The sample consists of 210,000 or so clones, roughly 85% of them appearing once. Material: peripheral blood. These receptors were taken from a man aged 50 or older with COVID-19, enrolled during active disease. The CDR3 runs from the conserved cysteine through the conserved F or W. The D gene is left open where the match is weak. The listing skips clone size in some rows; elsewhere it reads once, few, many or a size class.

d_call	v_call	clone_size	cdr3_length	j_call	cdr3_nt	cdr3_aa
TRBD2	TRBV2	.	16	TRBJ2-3	TGTGCCAGCAGGGGAGGGACTAGCGGGGGGCTAGATACGCAGTATTTT	CASRGGTSGGLDTQYF
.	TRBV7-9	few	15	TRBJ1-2	TGTGCCAGCAGCTTAGAAACGAGCGGGAACTATGGCTACACCTTC	CASSLETSGNYGYTF
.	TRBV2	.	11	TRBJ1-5	TGTGCCAGCAGTGAACTTCAGCCCCAGCATTTT	CASSELQPQHF
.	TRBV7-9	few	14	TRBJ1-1	TGTGCCAGCAGCTTGGAGACAGCCCTCGGTGAAGCTTTCTTT	CASSLETALGEAFF
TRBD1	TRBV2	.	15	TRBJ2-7	TGTGCCAGCAGTGAATTGGCAGGGGGTGGTTACGAGCAGTACTTC	CASSELAGGGYEQYF
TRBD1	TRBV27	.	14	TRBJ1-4	TGTGCCAGCAGTCGGGACAGGTTTAATGAAAAACTGTTTTTT	CASSRDRFNEKLFF
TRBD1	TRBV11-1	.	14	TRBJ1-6	TGTGCCAGCAGCCGGACAGGGAATAATTCACCCCTCCACTTT	CASSRTGNNSPLHF
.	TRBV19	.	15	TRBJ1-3	TGTGCCAGTAGTCGGGGGACCTTCTCTGGAAACACCATATATTTT	CASSRGTFSGNTIYF
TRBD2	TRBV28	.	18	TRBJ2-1	TGTGCCAGCAGTTCATCCGGGACTAGCGGGGTTTGGGACAATGAGCAGTTCTTC	CASSSSGTSGVWDNEQFF
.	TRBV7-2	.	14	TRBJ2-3	TGTGCCAGCAGCTCAGGGACTAGCACAGATACGCAGTATTTT	CASSSGTSTDTQYF
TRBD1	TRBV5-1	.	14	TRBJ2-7	TGCGCCAGCAGCTTGGGGACAGGGGGATACGAGCAGTACTTC	CASSLGTGGYEQYF
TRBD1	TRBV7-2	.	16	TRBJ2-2	TGTGCCAGCAGCTTCCCGGGACAGGGAATCGCCGGAGAGCTGTTTTTT	CASSFPGQGIAGELFF
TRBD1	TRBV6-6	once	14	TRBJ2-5	TGTGCCAGCAGTTCGGACAGGTGGGGGGAGACCCAGTACTTC	CASSSDRWGETQYF
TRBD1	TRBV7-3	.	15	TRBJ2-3	TGTGCCAGCAGCCCAACAGGGGTTACCACAGATACGCAGTATTTT	CASSPTGVTTDTQYF
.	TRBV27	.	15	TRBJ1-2	TGTGCCAGCAGTCGGTCCCCCAGGGGTAGCTATGGCTACACCTTC	CASSRSPRGSYGYTF
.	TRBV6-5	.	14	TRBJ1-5	TGTGCCAGCAGTTACTCGCCAGGCGGGCAGCCCCAGCATTTT	CASSYSPGGQPQHF
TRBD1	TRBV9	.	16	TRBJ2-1	TGTGCCAGCAGCGTAGTCTCCAGGGGGCGGTACAATGAGCAGTTCTTC	CASSVVSRGRYNEQFF
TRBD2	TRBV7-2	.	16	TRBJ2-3	TGTGCCAGCAGCTTAGGCGGGGGGAATAATATAGATACGCAGTATTTT	CASSLGGGNNIDTQYF
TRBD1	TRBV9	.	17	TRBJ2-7	TGTGCCAGCCGCGTAGGGGGTGGGACAGGGGGCGCGAACGAGCAGTACTTC	CASRVGGGTGGANEQYF
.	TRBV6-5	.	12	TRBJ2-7	TGTGCCAGCGGGGGAGGAATCTGGGAGCAGTACTTC	CASGGGIWEQYF
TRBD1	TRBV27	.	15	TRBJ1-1	TGTGCCAGCAGTTTGTCCGGGACAGTGAACACTGAAGCTTTCTTT	CASSLSGTVNTEAFF
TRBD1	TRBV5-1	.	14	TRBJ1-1	TGCGCCAGCAGCCAAGGGACAGGGAACACTGAAGCTTTCTTT	CASSQGTGNTEAFF
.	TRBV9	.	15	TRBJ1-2	TGTGCCAGCAGCGTAGGCCCAGGGTTTAACTATGGCTACACCTTC	CASSVGPGFNYGYTF
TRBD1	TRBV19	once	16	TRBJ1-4	TGTGCCAGTAGATACAGACGGGACAGGGACGGTGAAAAACTGTTTTTT	CASRYRRDRDGEKLFF
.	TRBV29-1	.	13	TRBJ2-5	TGCAGCGTTGAAGGGGCAGCTCGAGAGACCCAGTACTTC	CSVEGAARETQYF
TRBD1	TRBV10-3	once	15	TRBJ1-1	TGTGCCATCAGTGAGCCGGGACAGGGGAACACTGAAGCTTTCTTT	CAISEPGQGNTEAFF
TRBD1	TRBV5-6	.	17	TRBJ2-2	TGTGCCAGCAGCTTCCTCCACGGACAGGGGTACACCGGGGAGCTGTTTTTT	CASSFLHGQGYTGELFF
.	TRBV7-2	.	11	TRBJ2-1	TGTGCCAGCAGATTGAGCTTTGAGCAGTTCTTC	CASRLSFEQFF
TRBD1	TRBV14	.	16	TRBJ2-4	TGTGCCAGCAGCCAAGATTTAGGGACAGGACGAAACATTCAGTACTTC	CASSQDLGTGRNIQYF
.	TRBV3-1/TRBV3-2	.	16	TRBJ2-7	TGTGCCAGCAGCCTCGAGACGACGGGGGTGGCCTACGAGCAGTACTTC	CASSLETTGVAYEQYF
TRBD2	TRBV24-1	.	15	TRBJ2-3	TGTGCCACCAACCGAGCGGGGGGGGGCACAGATACGCAGTATTTT	CATNRAGGGTDTQYF
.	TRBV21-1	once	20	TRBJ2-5	TGTGCCAGCAGCAACCGACCGGATAGCGGGGAAGGAAGGGACCAAGAGACCCAGTACTTC	CASSNRPDSGEGRDQETQYF
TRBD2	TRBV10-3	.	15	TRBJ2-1	TGTGCCATCAAAGAGCGGGGGAGCTCCTACAATGAGCAGTTCTTC	CAIKERGSSYNEQFF
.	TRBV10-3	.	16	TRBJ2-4	TGTGCCATCAGTGAGAGGCTAGGGAGTGTCCAAAACATTCAGTACTTC	CAISERLGSVQNIQYF
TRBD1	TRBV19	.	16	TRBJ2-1	TGTGCCAGTAGTATAGGGACAGGGCTATTCTACAATGAGCAGTTCTTC	CASSIGTGLFYNEQFF
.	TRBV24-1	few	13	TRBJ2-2	TGTGCCACCAGGGCAGGGGAAGTCGGGGAGCTGTTTTTT	CATRAGEVGELFF
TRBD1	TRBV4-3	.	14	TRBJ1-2	TGCGCCAGCAGCCCGTCCCGGGACAGCTATGGCTACACCTTC	CASSPSRDSYGYTF
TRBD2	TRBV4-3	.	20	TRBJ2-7	TGCGCCAGCAGCCCGTGGAGGGGGACTAGCGGAGCAGCTAGCGGGGACGAGCAGTACTTC	CASSPWRGTSGAASGDEQYF
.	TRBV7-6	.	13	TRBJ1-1	TGTGCCAGCAGCGAAAGACAGAACACTGAAGCTTTCTTT	CASSERQNTEAFF
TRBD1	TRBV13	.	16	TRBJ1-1	TGTGCCAGCAGCTTAGGGGCAGGGGGCTTGAACACTGAAGCTTTCTTT	CASSLGAGGLNTEAFF
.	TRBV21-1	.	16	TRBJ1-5	TGTGCCAGCAGCACGGGTTGGTGCTATAGCAATCAGCCCCAGCATTTT	CASSTGWCYSNQPQHF
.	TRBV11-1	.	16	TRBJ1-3	TGTGCCAGCAGCAGAGGGAGCCTGAGCTCTGGAAACACCATATATTTT	CASSRGSLSSGNTIYF
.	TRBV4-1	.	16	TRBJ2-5	TGCGCCAGCAGCCAAGATTATCCGGGGTCTGGGGAGACCCAGTACTTC	CASSQDYPGSGETQYF
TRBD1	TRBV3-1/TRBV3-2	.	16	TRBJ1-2	TGTGCCAGCAGCCAAGAGGGGACAGGGGTTGCCTATGGCTACACCTTC	CASSQEGTGVAYGYTF
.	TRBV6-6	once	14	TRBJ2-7	TGTGCCAGCAATAAACAGGGACCCCCCTACGAGCAGTACTTC	CASNKQGPPYEQYF
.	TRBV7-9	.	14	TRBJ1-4	TGTGCCAGCAGCTTAGGGATAGGGGATGAAAAACTGTTTTTT	CASSLGIGDEKLFF
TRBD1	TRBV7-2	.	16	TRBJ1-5	TGTGCCAGCAGCCAACATCGGACAGGGAGCAATCAGCCCCAGCATTTT	CASSQHRTGSNQPQHF